This TCR beta chain was sequenced in a study of cytomegalovirus exposure and HLA in healthy donors. Findings and limits, study-wide: There were 160 or so TCR beta chains listed as cytomegalovirus-associated.

Primers included in the PCR were 60 Vbeta and 13 Jbeta primers. Libraries were prepared by immunoSEQ multiplex PCR; TCRdb keeps only in-frame clonotypes and omits some of them. The table records about 77,000 clones, about 79% of them present only once. A note on this clone: Antigen unknown.

The CDR3 totals 13 residues. Germline V gene sequence: CDR1 MNHEY, CDR2 SVGAGI. Trimming left V 4 bases short and J 12 bases short, with 18 bases between. J is TRBJ2-5 and V is TRBV6-5; possibly TRBD2 for D (5 bases). This sequence was found in a man between 35 and 55 years old in good health and CMV-seronegative. Sample: PBMCs. The CDR3 loop reads CASSSGTNGPKYF. The CDR3, as DNA: TGTGCCAGCAGTTCGGGAACGAACGGTCCAAAGTACTTC.